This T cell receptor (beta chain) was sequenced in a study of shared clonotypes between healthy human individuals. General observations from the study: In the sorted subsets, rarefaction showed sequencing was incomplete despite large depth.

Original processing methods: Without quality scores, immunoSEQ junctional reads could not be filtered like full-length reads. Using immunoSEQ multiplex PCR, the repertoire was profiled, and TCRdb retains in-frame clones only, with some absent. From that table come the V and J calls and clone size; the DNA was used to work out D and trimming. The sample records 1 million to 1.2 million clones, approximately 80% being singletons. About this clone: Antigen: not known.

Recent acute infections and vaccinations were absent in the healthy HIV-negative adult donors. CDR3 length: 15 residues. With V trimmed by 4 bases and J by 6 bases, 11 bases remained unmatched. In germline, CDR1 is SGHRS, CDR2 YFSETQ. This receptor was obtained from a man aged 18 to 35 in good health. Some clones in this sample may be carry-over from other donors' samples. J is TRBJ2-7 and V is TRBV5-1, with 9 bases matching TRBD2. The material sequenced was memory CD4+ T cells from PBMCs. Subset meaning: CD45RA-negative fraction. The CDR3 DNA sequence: TGCGCCAGCAGCAATGGAGGTAGCGGGAGTGTCGAGCAGTACTTC. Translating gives CASSNGGSGSVEQYF.